This T cell receptor beta chain emerged from a study of blood T cell repertoires in COVID-19. Donors in Cohort 3 who had recovered were those with two negative PCRs, healthcare professional clearance, or resolution of their symptoms. The authors' processing: Amplification from reference gene primers served as the basis for estimated nucleated cell counts. The repertoire was sequenced with immunoSEQ multiplex PCR; TCRdb's copy has only in-frame clones and lacks some. The V and J calls and clone size come from that table; D and trimming were worked out from the DNA. The repertoire holds roughly 260,000 clones, with 75% to 95% as singletons. The sample comprised PBMCs or T cells enriched from blood (not recorded which). This receptor was identified in a woman in her late teens or twenties who had recovered from COVID-19.

CDR3 DNA: TGTGCCAGCAGTTACAGCGGGGAGACCCAGTACTTC. Amino acids: CASSYSGETQYF. The chain combines TRBV3-1 (or the pseudogene TRBV3-2) with TRBJ2-5, with D maybe TRBD2 (6 bases). The CDR3 is made up of 12 amino acids. V gave up 6 bases and J gave up 5 bases, with 10 bases separating them. Germline CDR1 LGHDT, CDR2 YNNKEL (reference sequence).